The entry that follows covers one T cell receptor (beta chain) sequence. In the original processing: Researchers report that nucleated cell counts were estimated from reference gene primer amplification. The data were produced by immunoSEQ multiplex PCR, yet TCRdb's version contains in-frame clones alone and is incomplete. V and J calls and clone size follow that table, whereas D and trimming were derived from the DNA. The profile shows 100,000 to 150,000 clones, about 80% of them singletons. The data were obtained in a study of blood T cell repertoires in COVID-19. The germline CDR1 and CDR2 sequences are GTSNPN and SVGIG (reference sequence). This CDR3 has 13 residues. Between the trimmed V and J ends, which lost 0 bases and 14 bases, there was a span of 19 bases.

The rearrangement links TRBV30 to TRBJ1-2; the D gene is possibly TRBD1 (5 bases). Sequencing used peripheral blood. This clonotype originated in a woman aged 50 to 65 with acute or convalescent COVID-19. CDR3 DNA sequence: TGTGCCTGGAGTGTAAGGGACTTTTCCCGGCTAACCTTC. Translating gives CAWSVRDFSRLTF.